This T cell receptor beta chain was obtained from a study of blood T cells in healthy people across ages. Findings of the study overall: Per million T cells, the diversity of TCR beta decreased roughly linearly as age advanced. Donor CMV status was unknown, possibly confounding expanded clonotype changes.

With a J-beta primer mix and a sample-barcoded 5' primer, a second PCR ran about 6 to 11 cycles. No fewer than 2.5 million CDR3-containing paired-end reads came from each sample. TCRdb recomputed calls from the 5' RACE reads with MiXCR, one row per CDR3 protein. Seen here are hundreds of thousands of distinct CDR3 sequences, roughly half observed once, and the top ten hold about 13%. The sample providers were healthy Caucasian people from Russia, aged roughly 6 to 90. This clonotype has just a few counts. Its antigen remains unidentified. Germline CDR1 reads SGHRS; CDR2 reads YFSETQ. V lost 5 bases and J lost 7, with 10 bases in between. The CDR3 is 11 amino acids.

Sample: blood. This rearrangement joins TRBV5-1 to TRBJ2-7; D gene uncertain. The origin of this receptor is a woman aged 80 or over in good health. The chain's CDR3 is CASRASGEQYF. In DNA form, the CDR3 reads TGCGCCAGCAGGGCATCTGGGGAGCAGTACTTC.